One and the same sample provided the 25 T cell receptor beta chains below, sequenced in a study of T-cell memory formation after mild COVID-19. Each CDR3 protein gets one entry after TCRdb re-called the 5' RACE reads with MiXCR. The table lists about 180,000 distinct CDR3 sequences, 15% to 20% of them singletons. The sequencing input was PBMCs or a T cell subset sorted from them (not recorded which). The receptors shown here come from an adult woman who had mild COVID-19 (a few samples of this study predate the infection). Cell type and time point are not known.

This rearrangement joins TRBV12-3 or TRBV12-4 to TRBJ1-1; a weak D match, TRBD1 (5 bases). Trimming cost V 6 bases and J 2 bases, with 13 bases left between them. This CDR3 has 14 residues. In DNA form, the CDR3 reads TGTGCCAGCAGGTTGACAGACACAAACACTGAAGCTTTCTTT. Translated: CASRLTDTNTEAFF.

There are many counts of this clonotype. The chain carries TRBV28 and TRBJ2-7, with 8 bases fitting TRBD1. The length of the CDR3 is 12 residues. The trim removed 10 bases at V and 5 bases at J, leaving 7 bases unmatched. CDR1 is MDHEN and CDR2 is SYDVKM in the germline V gene. The CDR3 spells CATWTGNHEQYF. The CDR3 DNA follows: TGTGCCACCTGGACAGGGAACCACGAGCAGTACTTC.

V gene TRBV6-6 combines with J gene TRBJ2-2; 10 bases align to TRBD1. V lost 6 bases, J lost 6 bases, and 4 bases stayed unmatched. The CDR3 consists of 14 residues. Germline CDR1 MNHNY, CDR2 SVGAGI (reference sequence). The CDR3 protein is CASSRTGGSGELFF. The CDR3 DNA reads TGTGCCAGCAGCCGGACAGGGGGGTCCGGGGAGCTGTTTTTT.

The chain uses TRBV2 and TRBJ2-3, with TRBD2 matching over 14 bases. CDR1 and CDR2 (germline): SNHLY, FYNNEI. The CDR3 covers 15 residues. J was trimmed by 5 bases and V by 6 bases; bases with no gene match: 4. The CDR3: CASRAGTSGGDTQYF. The CDR3, as DNA: TGTGCCAGCAGGGCCGGGACTAGCGGGGGAGATACGCAGTATTTT.

This chain joins TRBV11-2 and TRBJ2-5; 10 bases fit TRBD1. The junction had 5 bases not matched to a gene; V was cut back by 5 bases and J by 5 bases. CDR3 length: 14 residues. The germline CDR1 and CDR2 sequences are SGHAT and FQNNGV. The CDR3 region has the DNA TGTGCCAGCAGCCGGGACAGGGGTGAGGAGACCCAGTACTTC. Residues: CASSRDRGEETQYF.

The chain carries TRBV10-3 and TRBJ2-5; D is perhaps TRBD2 (5 bases). Germline loops: CDR1 ENHRY, CDR2 SYGVKD. This CDR3 is built from 13 residues. Trimming pared 4 bases from V and 5 bases from J, leaving 11 bases between. The CDR3 is CAISGTTGETQYF. CDR3 coding DNA: TGTGCCATCAGTGGGACCACGGGGGAGACCCAGTACTTC.

The chain uses TRBV4-1 and TRBJ1-1; 7 bases fit TRBD1. Trimming at V came to 4 bases and at J to 2 bases, leaving 7 bases not matched to a gene. Per germline, CDR1 MGHRA and CDR2 YSYEKL. The CDR3 sequence is 15 residues long. The CDR3 protein is CASSRTGTANTEAFF. As DNA, the CDR3 is TGCGCCAGCAGCCGGACCGGGACAGCCAACACTGAAGCTTTCTTT.

This clonotype was observed a handful of times. This chain uses TRBV6-2 or TRBV6-3 with TRBJ2-2; the match to TRBD2 covers 7 bases. The ends lost 0 bases at V and 5 bases at J; junction bases unmatched: 12. Per the germline V gene, CDR1 is MNHEY and CDR2 is SVGEGT. This CDR3 is built from 18 residues. Written as DNA, the CDR3 is TGTGCCAGCAGTTACTCGACGGGCGGGAGCCAATTTACCGGGGAGCTGTTTTTT. Translation: CASSYSTGGSQFTGELFF.

The chain carries TRBV7-3 and TRBJ2-3; no firm D call. Trimming left V 5 bases short and J 1 base short, with 10 bases between. Germline-derived CDR1 and CDR2 are SGHTA and FQGTGA. CDR3 length: 14 residues. The DNA for the CDR3 is TGTGCCAGCAGCCAACGCGACGGCACAGATACGCAGTATTTT. Its translation: CASSQRDGTDTQYF.

J is TRBJ2-5 and V is TRBV2, with 9 bases aligning to TRBD1. This CDR3 region has 15 residues. Germline V gene data show CDR1 as SNHLY and CDR2 as FYNNEI. Trimming took 5 bases from V and 2 from J; bases not matched to a gene: 6. CDR3 nucleotides: TGTGCCAGCAGTTACCAAGACAGGGGGCAAGAGACCCAGTACTTC. Translation gives CASSYQDRGQETQYF.

In its sample, this clonotype was seen a few times. This rearrangement joins TRBV20-1 to TRBJ2-7; 8 nucleotides agree with TRBD2. CDR1 is DFQATT, CDR2 SNEGSKA, per germline (reference sequence). V dropped 3 bases and J dropped 7; count of bases not matched to a gene: 8. This CDR3 is 13 amino acids long. The CDR3 DNA reads as TGCAGTGCTAGCCCCACTAGCGGCCTGGAGCAGTACTTC. Translating it yields CSASPTSGLEQYF.

The table lists this clonotype with a few counts. The chain carries TRBV9 and TRBJ2-3, with D possibly being TRBD1 or TRBD2 (6 bases each). The germline V gene has CDR1 SGDLS and CDR2 YYNGEE. The CDR3 loop spans 17 amino acids. V lost 3 bases and J 2 bases, leaving 19 bases between the germline ends. CDR3 sequence (DNA): TGTGCCAGCAGCGAGGGGGACAAAAGGGGGGTCACAGATACGCAGTATTTT. Its protein product is CASSEGDKRGVTDTQYF. The variable domain in full, completed from reference TRBV9 and TRBJ2-3, reads DSGVTQTPKHLITATGQRVTLRCSPRSGDLSVYWYQQSLDQGLQFLIQYYNGEERAKGNILERFSAQQFPDLHSELNLSSLELGDSALYFCASSEGDKRGVTDTQYFGPGTRLTVL.

This clonotype has ten or more counts. Mismatch with germline at one junction end may stem from a read error. V is TRBV7-7 and J is TRBJ2-3; 8 bases fit TRBD2. The CDR3 covers 15 residues. CDR1 SSHAT and CDR2 FNYEAQ come from the germline V gene (reference sequence). CDR3 nucleotide sequence: TGTGCTAGCAGCCCTGGACTAGCCAGCACAGATACGCAGTATTTT. Translated: CASSPGLASTDTQYF.

This rearrangement joins TRBV24-1 to TRBJ1-2; 7 bases match TRBD1. V dropped 7 bases and J dropped 8; count of bases not matched to a gene: 9. Germline values: CDR1 KGHDR, CDR2 SFDVKD. This CDR3 comprises 13 residues. The CDR3: CATSGPQGVGYTF. Here the CDR3 DNA reads TGTGCCACCAGCGGTCCCCAGGGGGTCGGCTACACCTTC.

This clonotype was detected once. The chain employs TRBV10-3 and TRBJ2-7; the match to TRBD2 covers 11 bases. CDR3 size: 15 residues. V was pared by 5 bases and J by 4 bases, with 7 bases of the junction left unmatched. Germline V gives CDR1 ENHRY, CDR2 SYGVKD. CDR3 nucleotides: TGTGCCATCAGTCCGTCTAGCGGGGGGCGTTACGAGCAGTACTTC. Protein: CAISPSSGGRYEQYF.

The chain carries TRBV7-6 and TRBJ2-7; D gene ambiguous. The CDR3 runs 14 residues. The germline V and J ends were trimmed by 6 bases and 6 bases, with 18 bases remaining between them. Germline CDR1 and CDR2: SGHVS and FNYEAQ. CDR3 nucleotides: TGTGCCAGCAGTTCTAGTTTCATCGGTGTCGAGCAGTACTTC. Protein sequence: CASSSSFIGVEQYF.

This chain uses TRBV6-6 with TRBJ2-5; D is perhaps TRBD2 (5 bases). CDR1 MNHNY and CDR2 SVGAGI come from the germline V gene (reference sequence). The CDR3 contains 14 residues. Deletions cut 0 bases from V and 2 bases from J, with 7 bases between. For the CDR3, the DNA is TGTGCCAGCAGTTACTCGACTACACAAGAGACCCAGTACTTC. It yields the protein CASSYSTTQETQYF.

This clonotype was counted between two and nine times. The rearrangement joins TRBV11-1 to TRBJ2-1, with TRBD2 matching 7 bases. The V segment lost 3 bases and the J segment 6 bases; nucleotides outside the gene matches: 5. This CDR3 has 14 residues. CDR1 SGHAT and CDR2 FQDESV come from the germline V gene (reference sequence). CDR3 protein: CASSLGGVPNEQFF. The CDR3 DNA reads TGTGCCAGCAGCTTGGGAGGGGTTCCCAATGAGCAGTTCTTC.

The chain couples TRBV12-3 or TRBV12-4 to TRBJ2-2; tentatively, D is TRBD1 (5 bases). V gave up 6 bases and J gave up 0 bases, with 14 bases separating them. This CDR3 spans 16 amino acids. CDR3 amino acids: CASRRVGASNTGELFF. CDR3 coding DNA: TGTGCCAGCAGACGTGTTGGGGCTTCGAACACCGGGGAGCTGTTTTTT.

This clonotype was observed many times. V gene TRBV20-1 combines with J gene TRBJ1-1; D is unclear. The germline V gene has CDR1 DFQATT and CDR2 SNEGSKA (reference sequence). The CDR3 has 15 residues. Deletions cut 3 bases from V and 2 bases from J, with 16 bases between. CDR3 loop: CSARKVDSANTEAFF. The CDR3 region has the DNA TGCAGTGCTAGGAAGGTGGACTCCGCTAACACTGAAGCTTTCTTT.

V and J are TRBV5-1 and TRBJ1-6; D is uncertain. Trimming shortened V by 6 bases and J by 7 bases, and 14 bases separated the two germline ends. The germline CDR1 and CDR2 sequences are SGHRS and YFSETQ. The CDR3 has 14 amino acids. For the CDR3, the DNA is TGCGCCAGCAAGACCGGGATGATGAATTCACCCCTCCACTTT. Its protein product is CASKTGMMNSPLHF.

This sequence joins TRBV19 and TRBJ1-1; 8 positions match TRBD1. The CDR3 is 15 amino acids. Looked up from germline, CDR1 is LNHDA and CDR2 is SQIVND (reference sequence). With V trimmed by 9 bases and J by 2 bases, 11 bases remained unmatched. The CDR3, as DNA: TGTGCCAGCGACAGGGGACCAGGGGTAAACACTGAAGCTTTCTTT. This gives the protein CASDRGPGVNTEAFF.

The J gene is TRBJ2-1, the V gene TRBV7-9, with 9 bases identical to TRBD1. J lost 0 bases, V lost 4 bases, and 7 bases had no gene match. The CDR3 totals 17 residues. Germline CDR1 is SEHNR and CDR2 is FQNEAQ (reference sequence). CDR3 residues: CASSSRGQGGSYNEQFF. In DNA, the CDR3 is TGTGCCAGCAGCTCCCGGGGACAGGGCGGCTCCTACAATGAGCAGTTCTTC.

The chain joins TRBV7-6 to TRBJ2-7; TRBD2 aligns across 8 bases. Trimming at V came to 4 bases and at J to 1 base, leaving 3 bases not matched to a gene. The CDR3 covers 14 residues. Germline CDR1 is SGHVS and CDR2 is FNYEAQ. The CDR3 sequence is CASSSAGVSYEQYF. CDR3 DNA sequence: TGTGCCAGCAGCTCAGCGGGAGTATCCTACGAGCAGTACTTC. The full variable domain, rest sourced from reference TRBV7-6 and TRBJ2-7, is GAGVSQSPRYKVTKRGQDVALRCDPISGHVSLYWYRQALGQGPEFLTYFNYEAQQDKSGLPNDRFSAERPEGSISTLTIQRTEQRDSAMYRCASSSAGVSYEQYFGPGTRLTVT.

This clonotype was recorded a few times. The rearrangement uses TRBV3-1 and TRBJ1-2, with D possibly matching TRBD1 (6 bases). This CDR3 has 15 residues. From germline, CDR1 is LGHDT and CDR2 YNNKEL (reference sequence). V lost 10 bases, J lost 0 bases, and 18 bases lay in between. The CDR3: CATRTSAGANYGYTF. In DNA, the CDR3 is TGTGCCACTCGGACGTCGGCAGGGGCTAACTATGGCTACACCTTC.